Listed below are T cell receptor beta chains from one sample, sequenced in a study of OX40 agonist ivuxolimab in advanced cancers. Using immunoSEQ multiplex PCR, the repertoire was profiled, and TCRdb retains in-frame clones only, with some absent. The sample holds approximately 19,000 clones; about 80% are singletons and the top ten take 14%. The sample here was CD4+ or CD8+ T cells sorted from blood, taken in a trial of the OX40 agonist ivuxolimab. These receptors were collected from an adult with an advanced solid tumor such as melanoma, head and neck, liver or kidney cancer. Both conserved end residues are part of each CDR3. The order of the fields is D gene, J gene, V gene, clone size, CDR3 DNA, CDR3 protein. A D gene is named only where the DNA matches it firmly. Only some rows state a clone size, as once, few, many or a class for expanded clones.

d_gene: TRBD1
j_gene: TRBJ1-2
v_gene: TRBV6-5
abundance: once
CDR3nt: TGTGCCAGCAGCCTAACCCCCGGGACAGGTGATGGCTACACCTTC
CDR3aa: CASSLTPGTGDGYTF

d_gene: TRBD2
j_gene: TRBJ2-1
v_gene: TRBV7-3
abundance: once
CDR3nt: TGTGCCAGCAGCTTACGTAGCGGGGGGTCCTACAATGAGCAGTTCTTC
CDR3aa: CASSLRSGGSYNEQFF

d_gene: TRBD1
j_gene: TRBJ1-2
v_gene: TRBV4-1
abundance: few
CDR3nt: TGCGCCAGCAGCCAAATAATCAGGGGGCAGGGGGGCTACACCTTC
CDR3aa: CASSQIIRGQGGYTF

d_gene: TRBD1
j_gene: TRBJ1-5
v_gene: TRBV7-2
abundance: -
CDR3nt: TGTGCCAGCAGCCCCAGGGGGCGCGAACAGCCCCAGCATTTT
CDR3aa: CASSPRGREQPQHF

d_gene: TRBD1
j_gene: TRBJ2-7
v_gene: TRBV7-8
abundance: -
CDR3nt: TGTGCCAGCAGTCCACCCCTCCGGGACAGCCCCTACGAGCAGTACTTC
CDR3aa: CASSPPLRDSPYEQYF

d_gene: -
j_gene: TRBJ2-7
v_gene: TRBV6-1
abundance: -
CDR3nt: TGTGCCAGCAGTCATTCATCCCGGGAAGAGCAGTACTTC
CDR3aa: CASSHSSREEQYF

d_gene: -
j_gene: TRBJ1-2
v_gene: TRBV28
abundance: few
CDR3nt: TGTGCCAGCTATCCAGGGGTCTTGAGCTATGGCTACACCTTC
CDR3aa: CASYPGVLSYGYTF

d_gene: -
j_gene: TRBJ2-7
v_gene: TRBV5-1
abundance: -
CDR3nt: TGCGCCAGCAGCTACCAGGCCGGACTCAGCTCCTACGAGCAGTACTTC
CDR3aa: CASSYQAGLSSYEQYF

d_gene: -
j_gene: TRBJ2-2
v_gene: TRBV19
abundance: -
CDR3nt: TGTGCCAGTAGTATAGACCCGGGGGCCGACACCGGGGAGCTGTTTTTT
CDR3aa: CASSIDPGADTGELFF

d_gene: -
j_gene: TRBJ1-2
v_gene: TRBV6-5
abundance: -
CDR3nt: TGTGCCAGCAGTCTAGACGGACGCTATGGCTACACCTTC
CDR3aa: CASSLDGRYGYTF

d_gene: -
j_gene: TRBJ1-1
v_gene: TRBV7-8
abundance: -
CDR3nt: TGTGCCAGCAGCGTAAGGTGGACTGAAGCTTTCTTT
CDR3aa: CASSVRWTEAFF

d_gene: -
j_gene: TRBJ1-5
v_gene: TRBV6-5
abundance: -
CDR3nt: TGTGCCAGCAGTTACTCTACTTCCAATCAGCCCCAGCATTTT
CDR3aa: CASSYSTSNQPQHF

d_gene: -
j_gene: TRBJ2-3
v_gene: TRBV9
abundance: -
CDR3nt: TGTGCCAGCAGCCCTCGGAGGGCCGAGGCAGATACGCAGTATTTT
CDR3aa: CASSPRRAEADTQYF

d_gene: -
j_gene: TRBJ2-2
v_gene: TRBV5-8
abundance: -
CDR3nt: TGTGCCAGCAGCTTGTTCCAGGGAAACACCGGGGAGCTGTTTTTT
CDR3aa: CASSLFQGNTGELFF

d_gene: TRBD2
j_gene: TRBJ2-5
v_gene: TRBV2
abundance: -
CDR3nt: TGTGCCAGCAGTGCGGTAGCGGGAGGACAAGAGACCCAGTACTTC
CDR3aa: CASSAVAGGQETQYF

d_gene: TRBD2
j_gene: TRBJ2-1
v_gene: TRBV10-3
abundance: -
CDR3nt: TGTGCCATTACGGGACTAGCGGGGAGCTCCTACAATGAGCAGTTCTTC
CDR3aa: CAITGLAGSSYNEQFF

d_gene: -
j_gene: TRBJ1-2
v_gene: TRBV6-1
abundance: large
CDR3nt: TGTGCCAGCAGTGAAACCTACGGCCTCACTTCGAACTATGGCTACACCTTC
CDR3aa: CASSETYGLTSNYGYTF

d_gene: TRBD1
j_gene: TRBJ2-5
v_gene: TRBV7-3
abundance: -
CDR3nt: TGTGCCAGCAGCCAACCCTCCTTCCTTTCCGGGACAGGGAGAGAGACCCAGTACTTC
CDR3aa: CASSQPSFLSGTGRETQYF

d_gene: -
j_gene: TRBJ1-1
v_gene: TRBV18
abundance: -
CDR3nt: TGTGCCAGCTCACCAGGGGTGGACACTGAAGCTTTCTTT
CDR3aa: CASSPGVDTEAFF

d_gene: -
j_gene: TRBJ2-6
v_gene: TRBV28
abundance: -
CDR3nt: TGTGCCAGCAGCCTCCTGGCCGGGGCCAACGTCCTGACTTTC
CDR3aa: CASSLLAGANVLTF

d_gene: TRBD2
j_gene: TRBJ2-3
v_gene: TRBV7-3
abundance: -
CDR3nt: TGTGCCAGCAGCCGGACTAGCGGGGTGGCAGATACGCAGTATTTT
CDR3aa: CASSRTSGVADTQYF

d_gene: TRBD1
j_gene: TRBJ2-5
v_gene: TRBV6-5
abundance: -
CDR3nt: TGTGCCAGCAGTGAACAGGGGATGGAGACCCAGTACTTC
CDR3aa: CASSEQGMETQYF

d_gene: TRBD2
j_gene: TRBJ2-2
v_gene: TRBV7-6
abundance: -
CDR3nt: TGTGCCAGCAGCTTGGGACTAGCGGGAGGGCAAACCGGGGAGCTGTTTTTT
CDR3aa: CASSLGLAGGQTGELFF

d_gene: TRBD1
j_gene: TRBJ2-3
v_gene: TRBV4-1
abundance: -
CDR3nt: TGCGCCAGCAGCCAAAGAGGCCTGGGACAGGGGACCCCAGATACGCAGTATTTT
CDR3aa: CASSQRGLGQGTPDTQYF

d_gene: TRBD2
j_gene: TRBJ2-2
v_gene: TRBV7-8
abundance: -
CDR3nt: TGTGCCAGCAGCTTAAGGTCTAGCGGGAGAGAGACCGGGGAGCTGTTTTTT
CDR3aa: CASSLRSSGRETGELFF

d_gene: TRBD1
j_gene: TRBJ2-3
v_gene: TRBV5-4
abundance: -
CDR3nt: TGTGCCAGCAGCTTACAGGGGGCCGGGACAGATACGCAGTATTTT
CDR3aa: CASSLQGAGTDTQYF

d_gene: -
j_gene: TRBJ2-1
v_gene: TRBV11-2
abundance: -
CDR3nt: TGTGCCAGCAGCCCCCCTGGGCGACTAGTAAATGAGCAGTTCTTC
CDR3aa: CASSPPGRLVNEQFF

d_gene: -
j_gene: TRBJ2-7
v_gene: TRBV15
abundance: -
CDR3nt: TGTGCCACCAGCAGAGATTTGAGGGGGTCCTACGAGCAGTACTTC
CDR3aa: CATSRDLRGSYEQYF

d_gene: -
j_gene: TRBJ1-2
v_gene: TRBV28
abundance: -
CDR3nt: TGTGCCAGCAGCCAAACCGGGACGAGGAGCTACACCTTC
CDR3aa: CASSQTGTRSYTF

d_gene: -
j_gene: TRBJ2-2
v_gene: TRBV30
abundance: -
CDR3nt: TGTGCCTGGTTACCTCCGGGACTCCCTCTTTATGAACACCGGGGAGCTGTTTTT
CDR3aa: CAWLPPGLPLYEHRGAVF

d_gene: -
j_gene: TRBJ1-2
v_gene: TRBV4-2
abundance: -
CDR3nt: TGTGCCAGCAGCCAAGATTCGGCTCGGGGGGCGCGAGGCTATGGCTACACCTTC
CDR3aa: CASSQDSARGARGYGYTF

d_gene: -
j_gene: TRBJ1-4
v_gene: TRBV28
abundance: -
CDR3nt: TGTGCCAGCTACGGGCGGGGAACTAATGAAAAACTGTTTTTT
CDR3aa: CASYGRGTNEKLFF

d_gene: -
j_gene: TRBJ2-3
v_gene: TRBV7-2
abundance: -
CDR3nt: TGTGCCAGCAGCTTAGCATTCACAGATACGCAGTATTTT
CDR3aa: CASSLAFTDTQYF

d_gene: -
j_gene: TRBJ2-5
v_gene: TRBV6-4
abundance: -
CDR3nt: TGTGCCAGCAGTACAGCGACCCAGTACTTC
CDR3aa: CASSTATQYF

d_gene: TRBD1
j_gene: TRBJ2-3
v_gene: TRBV5-1
abundance: -
CDR3nt: TGCGCCAGCAGCCCGGGGACAGGGCCGTGGGATACGCAGTATTTT
CDR3aa: CASSPGTGPWDTQYF

d_gene: TRBD1
j_gene: TRBJ1-1
v_gene: TRBV28
abundance: -
CDR3nt: TGTGCCAGCAGTTTATGGGGGGGGGACAGGAACACTGAAGCTTTCTTT
CDR3aa: CASSLWGGDRNTEAFF

d_gene: -
j_gene: TRBJ2-5
v_gene: TRBV20-1
abundance: -
CDR3nt: TGCAGTGAACAGAGGGGAGAGACCCAGTACTTC
CDR3aa: CSEQRGETQYF

d_gene: TRBD2
j_gene: TRBJ2-7
v_gene: TRBV13
abundance: -
CDR3nt: TGTGCCAGCAGCACCCGGACTAGCGGAGACGAGCAGTACTTC
CDR3aa: CASSTRTSGDEQYF

d_gene: TRBD2
j_gene: TRBJ2-5
v_gene: TRBV6-4
abundance: -
CDR3nt: TGTGCCAGCAGAGGACTAGCGGAAAGAGAGACCCAGTACTTC
CDR3aa: CASRGLAERETQYF

d_gene: TRBD1
j_gene: TRBJ1-2
v_gene: TRBV28
abundance: -
CDR3nt: TGTGCCAGCAGCCTGGGACAGTCTATATTCAGCTACACCTTC
CDR3aa: CASSLGQSIFSYTF

d_gene: TRBD1
j_gene: TRBJ1-2
v_gene: TRBV27
abundance: -
CDR3nt: TGTGCCAGCAGTATGACGGGACAGACTTTCTATGGCTACACCTTC
CDR3aa: CASSMTGQTFYGYTF

d_gene: TRBD1
j_gene: TRBJ1-1
v_gene: TRBV11-2
abundance: -
CDR3nt: TGTGCCAGCACTTTCTCCCAGGGGGGAACTGAAGCTTTCTTT
CDR3aa: CASTFSQGGTEAFF

d_gene: TRBD2
j_gene: TRBJ2-3
v_gene: TRBV7-7
abundance: -
CDR3nt: TGTGCCAGCAGCCTAGGGACTAGCGGGGGGCGATTCACAGATACGCAGTATTTT
CDR3aa: CASSLGTSGGRFTDTQYF

d_gene: -
j_gene: TRBJ2-1
v_gene: TRBV11-2
abundance: -
CDR3nt: TGTGCCAGCAGCTTAGGGATAGATTCTTTTAATGAGCAGTTCTTC
CDR3aa: CASSLGIDSFNEQFF

d_gene: -
j_gene: TRBJ2-3
v_gene: TRBV7-9
abundance: -
CDR3nt: TGTGCCAGCAGCTTCGTACAGGGCCGGACAGATACGCAGTATTTT
CDR3aa: CASSFVQGRTDTQYF

d_gene: -
j_gene: TRBJ1-4
v_gene: TRBV5-1
abundance: few
CDR3nt: TGCGCCAGCAGCTTGGTCCGCTGGAAAACTGTTTTT
CDR3aa: CASSLVRWKTVF

d_gene: -
j_gene: TRBJ1-5
v_gene: TRBV2
abundance: -
CDR3nt: TGTGCCAGCAGTGAGTGGGGTGTAGACGGGGGGCCCCAGCATTTT
CDR3aa: CASSEWGVDGGPQHF

d_gene: -
j_gene: TRBJ2-7
v_gene: TRBV19
abundance: -
CDR3nt: TGTGCCAGTAGTACCCGACGGCGATACGAGCAGTACTTC
CDR3aa: CASSTRRRYEQYF

d_gene: TRBD1
j_gene: TRBJ2-7
v_gene: TRBV28
abundance: few
CDR3nt: TGTGCCAGCAGTTTCCAAACAGGGGGCCCCTACGAGCAGTACTTC
CDR3aa: CASSFQTGGPYEQYF